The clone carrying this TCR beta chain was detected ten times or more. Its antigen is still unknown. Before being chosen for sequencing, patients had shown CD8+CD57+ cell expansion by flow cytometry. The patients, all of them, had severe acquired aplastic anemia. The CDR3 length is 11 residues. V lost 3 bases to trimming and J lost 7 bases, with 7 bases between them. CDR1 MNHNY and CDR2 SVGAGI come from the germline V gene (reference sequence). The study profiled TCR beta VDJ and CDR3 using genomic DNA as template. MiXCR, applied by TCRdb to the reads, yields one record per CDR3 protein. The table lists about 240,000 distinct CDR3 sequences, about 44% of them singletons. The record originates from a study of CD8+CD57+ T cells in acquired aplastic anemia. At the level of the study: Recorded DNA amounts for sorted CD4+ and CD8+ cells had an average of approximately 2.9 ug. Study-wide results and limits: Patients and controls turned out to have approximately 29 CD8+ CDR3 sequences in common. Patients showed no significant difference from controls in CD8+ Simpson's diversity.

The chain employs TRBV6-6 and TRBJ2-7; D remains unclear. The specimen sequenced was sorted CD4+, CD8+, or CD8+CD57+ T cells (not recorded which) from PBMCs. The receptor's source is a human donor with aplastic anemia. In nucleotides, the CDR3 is TGTGCCAGCAGTTATGGGCGGGAGCAGTACTTC. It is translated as CASSYGREQYF.